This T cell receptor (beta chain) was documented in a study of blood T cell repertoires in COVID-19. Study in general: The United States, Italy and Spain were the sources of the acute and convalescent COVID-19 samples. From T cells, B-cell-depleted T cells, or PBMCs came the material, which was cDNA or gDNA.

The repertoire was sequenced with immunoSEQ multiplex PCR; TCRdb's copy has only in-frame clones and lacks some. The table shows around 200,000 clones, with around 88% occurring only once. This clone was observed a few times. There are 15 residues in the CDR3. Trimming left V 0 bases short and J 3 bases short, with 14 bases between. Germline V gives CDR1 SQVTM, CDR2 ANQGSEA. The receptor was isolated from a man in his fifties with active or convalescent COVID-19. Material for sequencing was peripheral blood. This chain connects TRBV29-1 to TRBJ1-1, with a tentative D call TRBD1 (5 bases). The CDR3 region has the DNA TGCAGCGTTGAAGATCATCAGGGAAAGGACACTGAAGCTTTCTTT. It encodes CSVEDHQGKDTEAFF.